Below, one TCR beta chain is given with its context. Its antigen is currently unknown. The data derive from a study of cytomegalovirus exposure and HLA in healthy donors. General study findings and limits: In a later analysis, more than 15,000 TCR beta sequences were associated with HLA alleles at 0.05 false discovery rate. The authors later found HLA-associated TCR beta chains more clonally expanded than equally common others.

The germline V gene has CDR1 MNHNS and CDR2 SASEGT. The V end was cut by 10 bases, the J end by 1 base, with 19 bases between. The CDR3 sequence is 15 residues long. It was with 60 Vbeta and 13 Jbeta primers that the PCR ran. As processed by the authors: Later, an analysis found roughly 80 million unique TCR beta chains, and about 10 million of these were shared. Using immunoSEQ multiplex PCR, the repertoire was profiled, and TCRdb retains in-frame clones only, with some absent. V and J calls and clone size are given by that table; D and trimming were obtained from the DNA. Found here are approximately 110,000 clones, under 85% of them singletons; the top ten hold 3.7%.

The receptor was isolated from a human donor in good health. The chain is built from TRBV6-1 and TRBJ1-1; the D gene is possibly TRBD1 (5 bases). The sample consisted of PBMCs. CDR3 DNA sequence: TGTGCCACCAATGAAGGGGTAGGGGCGAACACTGAAGCTTTCTTT. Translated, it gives CATNEGVGANTEAFF.